Shown below are 16 T cell receptor beta chains from a single sample sequenced in a study of cytomegalovirus exposure and HLA in healthy donors. This PCR relied on a set of 60 Vbeta primers and 13 Jbeta primers. Sequencing was performed with immunoSEQ multiplex PCR; in TCRdb, only in-frame clones are kept and a portion is missing. The sample has about 190,000 clones, about 90% seen once; the top ten hold around 0.98%. The sample taken for sequencing was PBMCs. Receptors were obtained from a boy aged 2 to 9 in good health and CMV-seronegative.

This sequence joins TRBV14 and TRBJ2-2; tentative D call: TRBD2 (6 bases). This CDR3 is built from 15 residues. V was shortened by 1 base and J by 6 bases, with 12 bases between the two germline ends. Germline assignment: CDR1 SGHDN and CDR2 FVKESK. CDR3 region: CASSQVLGGAGELFF. The CDR3 DNA is TGTGCCAGCAGCCAAGTTCTGGGGGGAGCCGGGGAGCTGTTTTTT.

CDR3 DNA sequence: TGTGCCAGCAGTCCAACGACAGGGTGGGCCAAAAACATTCAGTACTTC. Its translation is CASSPTTGWAKNIQYF. The rearrangement joins TRBV27 to TRBJ2-4; 7 bases align to TRBD1. V shed 5 bases and J 1 base; nucleotides not matched to a gene: 8. The germline V gene encodes CDR1 MNHEY and CDR2 SMNVEV (reference sequence). The CDR3 is made up of 16 amino acids.

The rearrangement uses TRBV28 and TRBJ2-2, with D perhaps TRBD2 (5 bases). V was shortened by 2 bases and J by 5 bases, with 15 bases between the two germline ends. CDR1 is MDHEN and CDR2 is SYDVKM in the germline V gene. CDR3 length equals 16 residues. CDR3 bases: TGTGCCAGCAGTTTAATGCTAGCCCTGGGGACCGGGGAGCTGTTTTTT. This sequence encodes CASSLMLALGTGELFF.

This chain connects TRBV5-4 to TRBJ2-5, with D possibly being TRBD1 (5 bases). The CDR3 spans 12 residues. The V end lost 3 bases, the J end lost 4 bases, and 7 bases lay between the germline ends. Germline V CDR1 and CDR2: SGHNT, YYREEE (reference sequence). CDR3 sequence: CASSYGAETQYF. The CDR3 DNA is TGTGCCAGCAGCTATGGGGCAGAGACCCAGTACTTC.

V usage is TRBV4-1 and J usage is TRBJ1-2; perhaps TRBD1 as D (5 bases). Germline loops: CDR1 MGHRA, CDR2 YSYEKL. V lost 1 base to trimming and J lost 8 bases, with 11 bases between them. This CDR3 contains 13 residues. The CDR3 loop reads CASSQVTGMGYTF. The CDR3 nucleotides are TGCGCCAGCAGCCAAGTAACAGGTATGGGCTACACCTTC.

V and J are TRBV2 and TRBJ2-1; 14 nucleotides agree with TRBD2. Germline assignment: CDR1 SNHLY and CDR2 FYNNEI. The CDR3 length is 15 residues. With V trimmed by 2 bases and J by 16 bases, 10 bases remained unmatched. DNA of the CDR3: TGTGCCAGCAGTGAAAGTTTGGGACTAGCGGGAGTTCTATTCTTC. Its translation: CASSESLGLAGVLFF.

This chain uses TRBV7-9 with TRBJ2-3; maybe TRBD2 (6 bases). The CDR3 spans 14 residues. Trimming removed 1 base from V and 7 bases from J, with 12 bases in between. Looked up from germline, CDR1 is SEHNR and CDR2 is FQNEAQ (reference sequence). Written as DNA, the CDR3 is TGTGCCAGCAGCTTAGTCGGGAGTACGAATACGCAGTATTTT. Protein sequence: CASSLVGSTNTQYF.

This sequence joins TRBV6-5 and TRBJ1-1, with D possibly matching TRBD1 (5 bases). The V and J ends lost 3 bases and 1 base respectively, with 12 bases between them. The germline V gene has CDR1 MNHEY and CDR2 SVGAGI. The CDR3 extends over 15 amino acids. The CDR3 DNA sequence: TGTGCCAGCAGTTATTCGGACATTGCGAACACTGAAGCTTTCTTT. This codes for CASSYSDIANTEAFF.

The chain joins TRBV5-1 to TRBJ2-1; 10 bases are shared with TRBD2. Germline V gene lookup returns CDR1 SGHRS and CDR2 YFSETQ. The CDR3 loop spans 14 amino acids. Trimming cost V 4 bases and J 5 bases; bases outside gene matches: 3. The CDR3: CASSPGLAHNEQFF. The CDR3 DNA reads as TGCGCCAGCAGCCCGGGACTAGCGCACAATGAGCAGTTCTTC.

J is TRBJ1-2 and V is TRBV28; no definite D call. The CDR3 has 11 residues. Looked up from germline, CDR1 is MDHEN and CDR2 is SYDVKM. Between the trimmed V and J ends, which lost 5 bases and 11 bases, there was a span of 12 bases. DNA for the CDR3: TGTGCCAGCAGTGTAATAGGAGGGTACACCTTC. This codes for CASSVIGGYTF.

CDR3 sequence reads: CASSLEGQGPGYTF. The CDR3 DNA follows: TGCGCCAGCAGCTTGGAGGGACAGGGGCCGGGCTACACCTTC. The V gene is TRBV5-1, the J gene TRBJ1-2; 10 bases match TRBD1. CDR1 and CDR2 from the germline V gene are SGHRS and YFSETQ. This CDR3 is 14 amino acids long. After removal of 0 bases from V and 8 bases from J, the junction contained 4 bases not matched to a gene.

The CDR3 protein is CASSLGGNTEAFF. For the CDR3, the DNA is TGTGCCAGCAGCCTCGGGGGGAACACTGAAGCTTTCTTT. This chain uses TRBV5-4 with TRBJ1-1; perhaps TRBD1 as D (5 bases). Germline CDR1 is SGHNT and CDR2 is YYREEE (reference sequence). Trimming stripped 4 bases from V and 1 base from J, with 8 bases between. The CDR3 consists of 13 residues.

This chain uses TRBV27 with TRBJ1-5; a weak D match, TRBD1 (6 bases). Deletions cut 5 bases from V and 1 base from J, with 12 bases between. The CDR3 consists of 15 residues. Germline V gives CDR1 MNHEY, CDR2 SMNVEV (reference sequence). The CDR3 sequence: CASSRGQSSNQPQHF. The CDR3 nucleotides read TGTGCCAGCAGTCGCGGACAGTCCAGCAATCAGCCCCAGCATTTT.

This CDR3 is CASSFWGGHNSPLHF. The CDR3 nucleotides are TGTGCCAGCAGTTTTTGGGGGGGCCATAATTCACCCCTCCACTTT. The genes are TRBV27 and TRBJ1-6, with D possibly matching TRBD1 (6 bases). The CDR3 runs 15 residues. V was cut by 3 bases and J by 5 bases, with 11 bases left in between. Looked up from germline, CDR1 is MNHEY and CDR2 is SMNVEV (reference sequence).

The rearrangement joins TRBV5-4 to TRBJ2-3; 8 nucleotides match TRBD1. CDR3 size: 13 residues. Germline trimming cut 9 bases from V and 2 bases from J; bases unmatched to any gene: 5. CDR1 and CDR2 (germline): SGHNT, YYREEE (reference sequence). The chain's CDR3 is CATRQGFTDTQYF. The CDR3 DNA reads TGTGCCACCAGACAGGGGTTCACAGATACGCAGTATTTT.

This clone showed up just a few times. This chain joins TRBV5-4 and TRBJ2-7; 7 nucleotides agree with TRBD1. The V gene end was trimmed by 3 bases and the J gene end by 3 bases; junction bases not matched to a gene: 6. This CDR3 has 14 amino acids. Germline V gene sequence: CDR1 SGHNT, CDR2 YYREEE (reference sequence). CDR3 coding DNA: TGTGCCAGCAGCTCCAGGGGGACGGTCTACGAGCAGTACTTC. Translating it yields CASSSRGTVYEQYF.